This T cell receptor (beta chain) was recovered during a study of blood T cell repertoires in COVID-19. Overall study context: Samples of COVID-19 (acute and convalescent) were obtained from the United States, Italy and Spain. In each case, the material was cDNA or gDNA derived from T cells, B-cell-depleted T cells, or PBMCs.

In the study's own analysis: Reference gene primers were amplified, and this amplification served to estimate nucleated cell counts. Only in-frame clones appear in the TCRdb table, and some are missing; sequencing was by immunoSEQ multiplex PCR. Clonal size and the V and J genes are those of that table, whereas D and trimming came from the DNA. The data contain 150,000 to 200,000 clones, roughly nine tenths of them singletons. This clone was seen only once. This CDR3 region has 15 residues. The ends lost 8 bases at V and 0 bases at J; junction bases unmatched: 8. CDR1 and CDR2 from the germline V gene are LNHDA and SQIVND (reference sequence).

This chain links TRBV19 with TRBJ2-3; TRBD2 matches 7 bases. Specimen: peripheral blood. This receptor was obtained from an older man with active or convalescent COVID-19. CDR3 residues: CASSPSGTSTDTQYF. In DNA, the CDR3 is TGTGCCAGTTCTCCTAGCGGAACCAGCACAGATACGCAGTATTTT. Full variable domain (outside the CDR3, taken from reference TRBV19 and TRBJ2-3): DGGITQSPKYLFRKEGQNVTLSCEQNLNHDAMYWYRQDPGQGLRLIYYSQIVNDFQKGDIAEGYSVSREKKESFPLTVTSAQKNPTAFYLCASSPSGTSTDTQYFGPGTRLTVL.